Included here is one T cell receptor (beta chain) sequence, with context. These data belong to a study of shared clonotypes between healthy human individuals. Healthy and HIV-negative, the adult donors had no recent acute infections or vaccinations. Unsorted samples drew genomic DNA from tens of millions of PBMCs. Replicate PCRs were loaded with about 300 ng DNA from unsorted PBMC, around 28,000 T cell genomes. Sequencing was performed with immunoSEQ multiplex PCR; in TCRdb, only in-frame clones are kept and a portion is missing. The sample has under 600,000 clones, roughly 85% seen once. Trimming left V 6 bases short and J 5 bases short, with 10 bases between. In germline, CDR1 is LNHDA, CDR2 SQIVND (reference sequence). CDR3 size: 13 residues.

This chain joins TRBV19 and TRBJ2-2, with D hard to call. The clonotype comes from a woman in her thirties or forties in good health. Some clones in this sample may be carry-over from other donors' samples. The material sequenced was PBMCs. The CDR3 here is CASSIIGTGELFF. Written as DNA, the CDR3 is TGTGCCAGTAGCATCATTGGGACCGGGGAGCTGTTTTTT.